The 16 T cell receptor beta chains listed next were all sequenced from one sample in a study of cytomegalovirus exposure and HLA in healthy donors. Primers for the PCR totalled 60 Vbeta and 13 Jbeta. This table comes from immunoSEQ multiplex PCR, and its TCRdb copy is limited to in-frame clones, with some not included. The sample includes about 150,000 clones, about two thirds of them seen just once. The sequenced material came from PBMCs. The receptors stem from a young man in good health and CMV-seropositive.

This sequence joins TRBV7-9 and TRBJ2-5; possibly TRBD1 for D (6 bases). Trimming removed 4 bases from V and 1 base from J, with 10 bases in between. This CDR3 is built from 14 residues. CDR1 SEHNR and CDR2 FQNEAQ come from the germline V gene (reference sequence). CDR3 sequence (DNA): TGTGCCAGCAGCTGGAGGACAGCCCAAGAGACCCAGTACTTC. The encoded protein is CASSWRTAQETQYF.

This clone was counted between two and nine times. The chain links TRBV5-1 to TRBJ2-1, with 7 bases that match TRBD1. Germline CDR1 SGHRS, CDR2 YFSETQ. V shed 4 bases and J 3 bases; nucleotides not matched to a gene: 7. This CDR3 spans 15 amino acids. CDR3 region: CASSQDRSNYNEQFF. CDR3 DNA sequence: TGCGCCAGCAGCCAGGACAGGAGCAACTACAATGAGCAGTTCTTC.

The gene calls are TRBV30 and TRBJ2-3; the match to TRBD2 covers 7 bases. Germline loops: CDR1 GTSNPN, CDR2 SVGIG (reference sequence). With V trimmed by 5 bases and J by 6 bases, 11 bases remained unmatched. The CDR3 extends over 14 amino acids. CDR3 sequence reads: CAWANTDGGDTQYF. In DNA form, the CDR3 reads TGTGCCTGGGCAAATACCGACGGGGGGGATACGCAGTATTTT.

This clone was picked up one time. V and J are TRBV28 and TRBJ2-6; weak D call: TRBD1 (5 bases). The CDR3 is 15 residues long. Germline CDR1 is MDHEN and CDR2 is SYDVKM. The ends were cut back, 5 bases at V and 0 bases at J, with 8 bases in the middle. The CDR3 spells CASSPQGSGANVLTF. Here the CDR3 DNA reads TGTGCCAGCAGTCCTCAGGGCTCTGGGGCCAACGTCCTGACTTTC.

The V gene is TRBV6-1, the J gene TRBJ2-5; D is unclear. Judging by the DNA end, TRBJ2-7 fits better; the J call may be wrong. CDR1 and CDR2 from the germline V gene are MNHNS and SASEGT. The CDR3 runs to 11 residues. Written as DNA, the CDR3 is TGTGCCAGCAGTGCCATCTACGAGCAGTACTTC. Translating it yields CASSAIYEQYF.

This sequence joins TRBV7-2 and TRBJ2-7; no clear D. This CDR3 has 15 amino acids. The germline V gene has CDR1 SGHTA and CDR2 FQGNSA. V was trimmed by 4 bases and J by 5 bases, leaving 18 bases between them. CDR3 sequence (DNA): TGTGCCAGCAGCTCTTACCCGTCCGAGCGAAACGAGCAGTACTTC. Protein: CASSSYPSERNEQYF.

This CDR3 is CASSYGTRVNTQYF. For the CDR3, the DNA is TGTGCCAGCAGCTACGGGACTAGAGTGAATACGCAGTATTTT. The V gene is TRBV7-2, the J gene TRBJ2-3; 8 bases line up with TRBD2. The germline gives CDR1 SGHTA, CDR2 FQGNSA. This CDR3 comprises 14 residues. J lost 7 bases, V lost 4 bases, and 7 bases had no gene match.

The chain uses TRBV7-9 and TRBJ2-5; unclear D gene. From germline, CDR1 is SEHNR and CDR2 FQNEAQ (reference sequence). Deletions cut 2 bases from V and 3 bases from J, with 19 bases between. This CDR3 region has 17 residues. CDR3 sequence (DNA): TGTGCCAGCAGCTTAACCGGCCAGAGCGCGAAGAAAGAGACCCAGTACTTC. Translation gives CASSLTGQSAKKETQYF.

CDR3 sequence reads: CASSLFPYEQYF. As DNA, the CDR3 is TGTGCCAGCAGCTTATTTCCGTACGAGCAGTACTTC. The chain links TRBV7-8 to TRBJ2-7, with no clear D. The CDR3 is 12 amino acids. V was pared by 2 bases and J by 4 bases, with 6 bases between. Germline CDR1 SGHVS, CDR2 FQNEAQ. Complete variable domain (other parts from reference TRBV7-8 and TRBJ2-7): GAGVSQSPRYKVAKRGQDVALRCDPISGHVSLFWYQQALGQGPEFLTYFQNEAQLDKSGLPSDRFFAERPEGSVSTLKIQRTQQEDSAVYLCASSLFPYEQYFGPGTRLTVT.

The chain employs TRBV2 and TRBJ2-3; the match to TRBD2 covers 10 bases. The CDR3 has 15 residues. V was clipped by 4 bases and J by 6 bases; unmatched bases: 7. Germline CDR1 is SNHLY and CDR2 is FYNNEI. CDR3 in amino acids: CASSVRAGGEDTQYF. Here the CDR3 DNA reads TGTGCCAGCAGTGTTCGAGCGGGAGGGGAGGATACGCAGTATTTT.

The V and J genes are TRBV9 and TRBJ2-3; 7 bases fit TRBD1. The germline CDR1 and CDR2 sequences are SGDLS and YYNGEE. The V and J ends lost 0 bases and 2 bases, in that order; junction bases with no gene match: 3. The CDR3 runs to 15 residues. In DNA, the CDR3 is TGTGCCAGCAGCGTAGAGGGGGCCTTCACAGATACGCAGTATTTT. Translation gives CASSVEGAFTDTQYF.

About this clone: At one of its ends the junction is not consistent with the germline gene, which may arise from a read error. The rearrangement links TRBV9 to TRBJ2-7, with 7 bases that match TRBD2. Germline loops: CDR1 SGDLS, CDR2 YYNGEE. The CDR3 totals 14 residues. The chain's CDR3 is CASRETSVPYERYF. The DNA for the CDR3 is TGTGCCAGCAGGGAAACTAGCGTTCCCTACGAGCGGTACTTC.

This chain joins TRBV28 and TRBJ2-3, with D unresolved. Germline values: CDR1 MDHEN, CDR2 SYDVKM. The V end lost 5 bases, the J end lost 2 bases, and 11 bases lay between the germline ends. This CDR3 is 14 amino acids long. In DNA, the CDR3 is TGTGCCAGCAGTACCCGTAGAGCCACAGATACGCAGTATTTT. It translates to CASSTRRATDTQYF.

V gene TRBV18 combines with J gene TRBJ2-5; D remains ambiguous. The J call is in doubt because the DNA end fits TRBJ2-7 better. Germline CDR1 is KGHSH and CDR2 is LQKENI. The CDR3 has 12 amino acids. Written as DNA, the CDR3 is TGTGCCAGCTCCGACACGACCTCCGAGCAGTACTTC. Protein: CASSDTTSEQYF.

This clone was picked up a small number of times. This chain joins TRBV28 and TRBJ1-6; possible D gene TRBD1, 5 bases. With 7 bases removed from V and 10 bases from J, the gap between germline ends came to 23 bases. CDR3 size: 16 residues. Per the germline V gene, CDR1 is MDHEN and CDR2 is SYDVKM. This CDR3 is CASMAHYLGGNSPLHF. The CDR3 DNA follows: TGTGCCAGCATGGCCCATTATTTGGGGGGTAACTCACCCCTCCACTTT.

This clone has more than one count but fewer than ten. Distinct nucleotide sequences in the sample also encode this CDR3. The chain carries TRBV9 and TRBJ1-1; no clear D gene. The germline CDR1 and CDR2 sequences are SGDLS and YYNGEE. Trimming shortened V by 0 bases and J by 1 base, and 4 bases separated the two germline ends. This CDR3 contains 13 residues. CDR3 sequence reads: CASSVAGNTEAFF. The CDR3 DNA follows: TGTGCCAGCAGCGTAGCGGGGAACACTGAAGCTTTCTTT.